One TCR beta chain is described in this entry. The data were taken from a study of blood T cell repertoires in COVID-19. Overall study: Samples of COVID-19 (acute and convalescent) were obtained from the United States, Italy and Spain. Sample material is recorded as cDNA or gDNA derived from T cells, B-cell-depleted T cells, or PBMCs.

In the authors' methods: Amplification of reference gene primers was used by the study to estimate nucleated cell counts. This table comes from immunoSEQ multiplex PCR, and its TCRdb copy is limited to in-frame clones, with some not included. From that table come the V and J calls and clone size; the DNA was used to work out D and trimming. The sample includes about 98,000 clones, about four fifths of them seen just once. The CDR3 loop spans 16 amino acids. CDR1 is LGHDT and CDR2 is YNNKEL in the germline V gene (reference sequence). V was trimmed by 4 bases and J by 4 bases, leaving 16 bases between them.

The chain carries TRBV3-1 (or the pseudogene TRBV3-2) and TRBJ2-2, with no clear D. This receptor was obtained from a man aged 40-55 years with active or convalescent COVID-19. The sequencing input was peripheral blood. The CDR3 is CASSPTALSSTGELFF. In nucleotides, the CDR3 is TGTGCCAGCAGCCCTACAGCCCTATCGAGCACCGGGGAGCTGTTTTTT.